This TCR beta chain was sequenced in a study of blood T cell repertoires in COVID-19. The method was immunoSEQ multiplex PCR; TCRdb's version includes in-frame clones alone and lacks a portion of them. The profile covers roughly 230,000 clones, with roughly 90% appearing a single time and about 2.1% taken by the ten largest. With 5 bases removed from V and 4 bases from J, the gap between germline ends came to 15 bases. The CDR3 spans 15 residues. CDR1 is SGHAT and CDR2 is FQNNGV in the germline V gene. What was sequenced was peripheral blood. This rearrangement joins TRBV11-2 to TRBJ1-3; a possible D gene is TRBD1 (6 bases). This clonotype originated in an older woman with COVID-19, enrolled during active disease. As DNA, the CDR3 is TGTGCCAGCAGCCTTCAGGGGATCGGCGGAAACACCATATATTTT. Amino acids: CASSLQGIGGNTIYF.